This T cell receptor beta chain was documented in a study of blood T cell repertoires in COVID-19 (dated by TCRdb to 2018 to 2020). Study-wide context: Samples from collaborators originated in the United States, Italy and Spain and spanned both the acute and convalescent phases of COVID-19. The material from the prospective study consisted of cDNA or gDNA derived from T cells, B-cell-depleted T cells, or PBMCs. Deeply sampled blood TCRbeta repertoires from subjects exposed to, actively infected with, or recovered from COVID-19 were included in the dataset. A freely available public database, intended as a resource for researchers studying the immune response to SARS-CoV-2, is where the repertoires were released. The samples were drawn from the first 160 participants of the ongoing ImmuneRACE study and from 1,254 subjects provided by 6 global collaborators. A de-identified subject ID, COVID-19 status, age in years and sex were almost always included in the sample metadata. Where available, HLA class I and class II types were obtained from metadata supplied by the sample provider rather than from assay-based typing.

As concerns this clone: The clone's antigen remains unknown. Per-base quality was not reported, and no clone a single base away is much larger than it.

General findings and caveats noted by the study authors: The quantity of clinical and demographic metadata differed by source and by participant and was supplied without curation.

Spanning cysteine to phenylalanine, the CDR3 consists of 14 amino acids. Only the CDR3 portion is preserved as DNA: 42 bases, with reading frame beginning at the first base. From a lookup of the germline V gene, CDR1 and CDR2 are KGHSH and LQKENI. V is trimmed back by 1 base and J by 1 base, and the junction contains 1 base that no gene match accounts for. TCRbeta CDR3 regions were amplified from genomic DNA using the immunoSEQ Assay, a bias-controlled multiplex PCR. Per the source publication's procedure: The number of nucleated cells in each sample was estimated from the amplification of reference gene primers within the assay. To quantify the absolute abundance of each unique TCRbeta CDR3 rearrangement, sequence reads were collapsed and filtered. For each sample, productive Simpson clonality was calculated by taking the square root of Simpson's diversity index across productive rearrangements. TCRdb provides this immuneACCESS table in a form limited to in-frame rearrangements. Some clones are lacking; in checked studies, under half of them reflect an unresolved V gene, and why the rest are absent is not known. V, J and clone size are those of that table, while D and trimming were read from the DNA. The sample has some 110,000 clones on record, approximately 89% of them singletons. 2.5% to 3.5% of the sample lies in the top ten.

At one collaborating source in Seattle, patients were enrolled during active infection and were followed longitudinally through the course of disease. The collaborating institutions used their own protocols to collect whole blood in K2EDTA tubes. For TCRbeta analysis, collaborators shipped samples in one of three forms: frozen whole blood, isolated PBMCs, or DNA extracted from either of those sample types. Sequencing was carried out using peripheral blood. The clonotype comes from a woman older than 75 with COVID-19, enrolled during active disease. Recombination connected TRBV18 to TRBJ2-7; TRBD1 aligns with 7 central bases. For the CDR3, the sequence is CASSPLDRSYEQYF. The sequenced DNA is TGTGCCAGCTCACCACTGGACAGGTCCTACGAGCAGTACTTC.